This passage covers 17 T cell receptor beta chains from one sample sequenced in a study of regulatory T cells in long-lasting Graves disease. Building the TCR beta libraries relied on iRepertoire HTBI primers, and CDR3 regions underwent Arm-PCR. Via MiXCR, TCRdb re-called the multiplex PCR reads, giving one row per CDR3 protein. The profile shows roughly 380,000 distinct CDR3 sequences, 16% of them singletons. Specified time point: newly diagnosed GD, antithyroid drugs for less than 3 months. Researchers made the TCR library from RNA that was extracted from PBMCs. These data were likewise used in another study, on T cells in Graves' hyperthyroidism and ophthalmopathy.

The material sequenced was peripheral blood mononuclear cells (PBMCs), taken at new diagnosis, from a patient treated with antithyroid drugs. All receptors come from a man between 35 and 55 years old with Graves disease.

To note about this clonotype: This may be a read error, as it is one base from a much larger clone. The V and J genes are TRBV6-1 and TRBJ2-1, with no clear D. The CDR3 is made up of 15 amino acids. Looked up from germline, CDR1 is MNHNS and CDR2 is SASEGT. V gave up 10 bases and J gave up 3 bases, with 19 bases separating them. CDR3 region: CATSSLSSIYNEQFF. CDR3 nucleotide sequence: TGTGCCACCTCTAGTCTTTCGTCTATCTACAATGAGCAGTTCTTC.

V gene TRBV7-3 combines with J gene TRBJ1-6; D unclear. CDR1 SGHTA and CDR2 FQGTGA come from the germline V gene. V lost 2 bases, J lost 6 bases, and 11 bases lay in between. The CDR3 totals 15 residues. CDR3 protein: CASSLGGVLNSPLHF. The CDR3 coding sequence is TGTGCCAGCAGCTTAGGTGGGGTCCTTAATTCACCCCTCCACTTT.

DNA of the CDR3: TGCAGCGTTGAAGAATGGGACAGGGGATATGGCTACACCTTC. Translation gives CSVEEWDRGYGYTF. The chain uses TRBV29-1 and TRBJ1-2, with 10 nucleotides matching TRBD1. The trim removed 0 bases at V and 5 bases at J, leaving 3 bases unmatched. Per germline, CDR1 SQVTM and CDR2 ANQGSEA. The CDR3 is 14 residues long.

This clonotype was recorded a few times. V and J are TRBV20-1 and TRBJ1-5; D uncertain. V lost 8 bases and J 2 bases, leaving 19 bases between the germline ends. CDR1 and CDR2 (germline): DFQATT, SNEGSKA (reference sequence). The CDR3 contains 15 residues. Here the CDR3 reads CSPLCTGEGNQPQHF. The DNA for the CDR3 is TGCAGTCCTCTTTGCACGGGAGAGGGCAATCAGCCCCAGCATTTT.

This clonotype was recorded many times. The chain is built from TRBV19 and TRBJ1-1; maybe TRBD1 (6 bases). CDR1 and CDR2 from the germline V gene are LNHDA and SQIVND (reference sequence). The CDR3 runs to 16 residues. Trimming removed 9 bases from V and 0 bases from J, with 20 bases in between. In nucleotides, the CDR3 is TGTGCCAGCCATGAGGGGGGAGGAGGGATGAACACTGAAGCTTTCTTT. It encodes CASHEGGGGMNTEAFF. The full variable domain, its missing parts supplied by reference TRBV19 and TRBJ1-1, is DGGITQSPKYLFRKEGQNVTLSCEQNLNHDAMYWYRQDPGQGLRLIYYSQIVNDFQKGDIAEGYSVSREKKESFPLTVTSAQKNPTAFYLCASHEGGGGMNTEAFFGQGTRLTVV.

This clonotype was recorded at least ten times. This chain links TRBV5-1 with TRBJ1-1, with D uncertain. The germline V gene has CDR1 SGHRS and CDR2 YFSETQ. V dropped 4 bases and J dropped 0 bases, with 13 bases sitting between them. This CDR3 is built from 15 residues. CDR3 coding DNA: TGCGCCAGCAGCCAGAACACAGCTATGAACACTGAAGCTTTCTTT. Protein: CASSQNTAMNTEAFF. Looking up the rest from reference TRBV5-1 and TRBJ1-1 gives the full variable domain: KAGVTQTPRYLIKTRGQQVTLSCSPISGHRSVSWYQQTPGQGLQFLFEYFSETQRNKGNFPGRFSGRQFSNSRSEMNVSTLELGDSALYLCASSQNTAMNTEAFFGQGTRLTVV.

This clonotype has at least ten counts. The chain joins TRBV2 to TRBJ2-3; maybe TRBD2 (6 bases). Germline V gene lookup returns CDR1 SNHLY and CDR2 FYNNEI. V was pared by 4 bases and J by 2 bases, with 7 bases between. The CDR3 runs to 13 residues. This chain's CDR3 is CASSGTITDTQYF. CDR3 bases: TGTGCCAGCAGTGGGACTATCACAGATACGCAGTATTTT.

This clonotype was counted between two and nine times. This chain joins TRBV20-1 and TRBJ2-1; TRBD2 matches at 7 bases. The J segment lost 0 bases and the V segment lost 5 bases, leaving 7 bases of the junction unmatched. Germline V gene lookup returns CDR1 DFQATT and CDR2 SNEGSKA (reference sequence). This CDR3 is 15 amino acids long. The CDR3 loop reads CSALRAGVSYNEQFF. CDR3 sequence (DNA): TGCAGTGCTCTTCGTGCGGGGGTCTCCTACAATGAGCAGTTCTTC.

This clonotype was seen only a few times. The rearrangement links TRBV19 to TRBJ1-3; D remains unclear. Germline values: CDR1 LNHDA, CDR2 SQIVND (reference sequence). CDR3 length: 15 amino acids. The V gene lost 10 bases and the J gene lost 0 bases, with 16 bases spanning the gap. CDR3 amino acids: CATGRRRSSGNTIYF. The CDR3 DNA is TGTGCCACAGGAAGACGGCGTAGCTCTGGAAACACCATATATTTT.

This clonotype was recorded many times. V usage is TRBV12-3 or TRBV12-4 and J usage is TRBJ2-1, with D unclear. Deletions cut 5 bases from V and 6 bases from J, with 20 bases between. The CDR3 runs 16 residues. The CDR3 nucleotides read TGTGCCAGCAGTCGAGCGAGTAGACTCTTAGTCAATGAGCAGTTCTTC. Translated, it gives CASSRASRLLVNEQFF.

CDR3 bases: TGCGCCAGCGGGGACCAGAATAATGAAAAACTGTTTTTT. It codes for CASGDQNNEKLFF. The chain uses TRBV5-1 and TRBJ1-4, with D possibly being TRBD1 (5 bases). Trimming removed 7 bases from V and 4 bases from J, with 11 bases in between. The V gene's germline CDR1 is SGHRS and CDR2 YFSETQ. The CDR3 is 13 residues long.

This clonotype was picked up a small number of times. V usage is TRBV27 and J usage is TRBJ2-3; 10 nucleotides align to TRBD1. This CDR3 region has 18 residues. CDR1 is MNHEY and CDR2 is SMNVEV in the germline V gene (reference sequence). J lost 1 base, V lost 0 bases, and 7 bases had no gene match. CDR3 amino acids: CASSLSPGQGSGTDTQYF. As DNA, the CDR3 is TGTGCCAGCAGTTTATCTCCGGGACAGGGGTCCGGCACAGATACGCAGTATTTT.

The table lists this clonotype with many counts. This chain links TRBV28 with TRBJ2-5; D ambiguous. From germline, CDR1 is MDHEN and CDR2 SYDVKM. The V end was cut by 2 bases, the J end by 5 bases, with 15 bases between. The CDR3 loop spans 15 amino acids. CDR3 nucleotide sequence: TGTGCCAGCAGTTTAGCTAGGGCTTATGGGGAGACCCAGTACTTC. Translated, it gives CASSLARAYGETQYF.

The chain combines TRBV5-5 with TRBJ2-5; D is undetermined. V dropped 1 base and J dropped 4 bases, with 11 bases sitting between them. The CDR3 consists of 14 residues. Germline assignment: CDR1 SGHKS and CDR2 YYEKEE (reference sequence). The CDR3 nucleotides are TGTGCCAGCAGCTTGAGAGAGTTCGGAGAGACCCAGTACTTC. It specifies CASSLREFGETQYF.

This clonotype has more than one count but fewer than ten. The gene calls are TRBV19 and TRBJ1-1, with D maybe TRBD1 (5 bases). This CDR3 has 16 amino acids. Trimming removed 4 bases at V and 0 bases at J, with 15 bases between. Looked up from germline, CDR1 is LNHDA and CDR2 is SQIVND (reference sequence). CDR3 residues: CASSTRVDLMNTEAFF. The CDR3 bases are TGTGCCAGTAGTACCAGGGTGGACTTGATGAACACTGAAGCTTTCTTT.

The V gene is TRBV20-1, the J gene TRBJ1-3; D unclear. V lost 1 base to trimming and J lost 5 bases, with 12 bases between them. The CDR3 covers 14 residues. Germline assignment: CDR1 DFQATT and CDR2 SNEGSKA (reference sequence). CDR3 amino acids: CSARGYVGRNTIYF. Here the CDR3 DNA reads TGCAGTGCTAGAGGTTACGTAGGTCGAAACACCATATATTTT.

This clonotype was counted only a few times. J is TRBJ2-1 and V is TRBV3-1; 10 bases agree with TRBD1. Looked up from germline, CDR1 is LGHDT and CDR2 is YNNKEL (reference sequence). The CDR3 is 13 amino acids. Losses at the gene ends were 6 bases for V and 9 bases for J; bases not matched to a gene: 5. The CDR3 coding sequence is TGTGCCAGCAGGGGGACAGGGGTGGGTGAGCAGTTCTTC. It encodes CASRGTGVGEQFF.